This T cell receptor (beta chain) emerged from a study of regulatory T cells in long-lasting Graves disease. As for time point: persistent/refractory GD, antithyroid drugs over 5 years with positive TRAb. The TCR library was made from RNA that had been extracted from PBMCs in TRIzol. TCR beta libraries were built with iRepertoire HTBI primers and Arm-PCR of CDR3 regions. TCRdb ran MiXCR on the multiplex PCR reads and lists one entry per CDR3 protein. The sample lists some 280,000 distinct CDR3 sequences, around a fifth occurring once. This clonotype was seen repeatedly, ten times or more. This clonotype originated in a female donor with Graves disease. Here the sequenced sample was peripheral blood mononuclear cells (PBMCs), taken when the disease was refractory, from a patient treated with antithyroid drugs.

The CDR3 sequence is CASSLPGTDQPQHF. Here the CDR3 DNA reads TGTGCCAGCAGCCTTCCGGGCACGGATCAGCCCCAGCATTTT. The V gene is TRBV7-8, the J gene TRBJ1-5, with D unclear. Germline lookup yields CDR1 SGHVS and CDR2 FQNEAQ. The CDR3 is 14 amino acids. With 5 bases removed from V and 5 bases from J, the gap between germline ends came to 13 bases.